This is a list of T cell receptor beta chains from one sample in a study of CD4 and CD8 cells across lung adenocarcinoma regions. TCRdb analysed the PCR reads with MiXCR anew, one entry per CDR3 protein. The data hold about 20,000 distinct CDR3 sequences, with around 56% observed a single time. The source material was CD8+ T cells from the center of a lung tumor. The receptor source for this set is a female donor with lung adenocarcinoma. The CD4 and CD8 labels of this study may be unreliable. CDR3s include the opening cysteine and the closing phenylalanine or tryptophan. A D gene is named only where the DNA matches it firmly. Size is omitted from some rows. Given values are once, few, many or a class for expanded clones.

clone size: few; V gene: TRBV4-2; D gene: .; J gene: TRBJ2-5; CDR3 length: 15; CDR3 protein: CASSQELGRQETQYF; CDR3 DNA: TGTGCCAGCAGCCAAGAGCTGGGACGTCAAGAGACCCAGTACTTC
clone size: .; V gene: TRBV4-1; D gene: .; J gene: TRBJ2-2; CDR3 length: 16; CDR3 protein: CASSQDEPLGTGALYF; CDR3 DNA: TGCGCCAGCAGCCAAGATGAGCCCCTGGGGACCGGGGCGCTGTATTTT
clone size: .; V gene: TRBV6-1; D gene: TRBD1; J gene: TRBJ2-1; CDR3 length: 14; CDR3 protein: CASRRQGASGTQFF; CDR3 DNA: TGTGCCAGCAGACGACAGGGGGCATCGGGGACCCAGTTCTTC
clone size: medium-sized; V gene: TRBV6-1; D gene: TRBD2; J gene: TRBJ2-1; CDR3 length: 18; CDR3 protein: CASSDGGLAGGFYNEQFF; CDR3 DNA: TGTGCCAGCAGTGATGGGGGACTAGCGGGAGGTTTCTACAATGAGCAGTTCTTC
clone size: many; V gene: TRBV6-1; D gene: TRBD2; J gene: TRBJ2-3; CDR3 length: 16; CDR3 protein: CASSAMRTSEIDTQYF; CDR3 DNA: TGTGCCAGCAGTGCTATGAGGACTAGTGAGATAGATACGCAGTATTTT
clone size: .; V gene: TRBV5-1; D gene: TRBD2; J gene: TRBJ2-3; CDR3 length: 17; CDR3 protein: CASSLGGTSVSTDTQYF; CDR3 DNA: TGCGCCAGCAGCTTGGGGGGGACTAGTGTGAGCACCGATACGCAGTATTTT
clone size: many; V gene: TRBV6-4; D gene: TRBD2; J gene: TRBJ2-3; CDR3 length: 15; CDR3 protein: CASSDSTSGGDTQYF; CDR3 DNA: TGTGCCAGCAGTGACTCGACTAGCGGGGGGGATACGCAGTATTTT
clone size: .; V gene: TRBV6-1; D gene: .; J gene: TRBJ2-3; CDR3 length: 11; CDR3 protein: CASDLTDTQYF; CDR3 DNA: TGTGCCAGCGATCTCACAGATACGCAGTATTTT
clone size: .; V gene: TRBV9; D gene: .; J gene: TRBJ1-3; CDR3 length: 14; CDR3 protein: CASSVVDTGNTIYF; CDR3 DNA: TGTGCCAGCAGCGTAGTGGATACTGGAAACACCATATATTTT
clone size: .; V gene: TRBV28; D gene: .; J gene: TRBJ2-4; CDR3 length: 16; CDR3 protein: CASSLVGGRTKNIQYF; CDR3 DNA: TGTGCCAGCAGTTTAGTCGGGGGTCGGACCAAAAACATTCAGTACTTC
clone size: .; V gene: TRBV12-3/TRBV12-4; D gene: .; J gene: TRBJ2-2; CDR3 length: 10; CDR3 protein: CASRAGAQFF; CDR3 DNA: TGTGCCAGCAGGGCCGGGGCGCAGTTTTTT
clone size: .; V gene: TRBV27; D gene: TRBD2; J gene: TRBJ2-3; CDR3 length: 15; CDR3 protein: CASTLLAGTTDTQYF; CDR3 DNA: TGTGCCAGCACATTGCTAGCGGGGACCACAGATACGCAGTATTTT
clone size: few; V gene: TRBV7-2; D gene: TRBD2; J gene: TRBJ2-1; CDR3 length: 15; CDR3 protein: CASSLAGGINNEQFF; CDR3 DNA: TGTGCCAGCAGCTTAGCGGGGGGGATTAACAATGAGCAGTTCTTC
clone size: .; V gene: TRBV6-5; D gene: .; J gene: TRBJ2-1; CDR3 length: 15; CDR3 protein: CASSNDPKTYNEQFF; CDR3 DNA: TGTGCCAGCAGTAACGACCCCAAAACCTACAATGAGCAGTTCTTC
clone size: .; V gene: TRBV6-5; D gene: TRBD2; J gene: TRBJ2-3; CDR3 length: 15; CDR3 protein: CASRLGTSGSDTQYF; CDR3 DNA: TGTGCCAGCAGGTTAGGGACTAGCGGATCAGATACGCAGTATTTT
clone size: .; V gene: TRBV6-1; D gene: TRBD2; J gene: TRBJ2-1; CDR3 length: 12; CDR3 protein: CASSQTSAEQFF; CDR3 DNA: TGTGCCAGCAGTCAGACTAGCGCGGAGCAGTTCTTC
clone size: .; V gene: TRBV6-1; D gene: .; J gene: TRBJ2-3; CDR3 length: 15; CDR3 protein: CARSERGDTTDTQYF; CDR3 DNA: TGTGCCCGCAGTGAAAGGGGGGACACCACAGACACGCAGTATTTT